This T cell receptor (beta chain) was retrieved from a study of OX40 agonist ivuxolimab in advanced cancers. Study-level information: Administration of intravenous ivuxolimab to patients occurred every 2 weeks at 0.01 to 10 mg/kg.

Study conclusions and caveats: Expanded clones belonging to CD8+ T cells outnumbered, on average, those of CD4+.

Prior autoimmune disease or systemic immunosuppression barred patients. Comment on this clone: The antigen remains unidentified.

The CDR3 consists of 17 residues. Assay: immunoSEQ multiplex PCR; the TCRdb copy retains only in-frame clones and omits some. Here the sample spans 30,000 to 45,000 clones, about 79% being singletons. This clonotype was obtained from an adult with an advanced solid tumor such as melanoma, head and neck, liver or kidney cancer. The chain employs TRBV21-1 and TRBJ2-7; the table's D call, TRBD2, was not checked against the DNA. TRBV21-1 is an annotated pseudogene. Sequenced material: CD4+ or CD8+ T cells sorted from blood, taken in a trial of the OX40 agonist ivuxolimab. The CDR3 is CASSAPLNGGAPDEQYV. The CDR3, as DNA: TGTGCCAGCAGCGCGCCACTTAATGGGGGGGCCCCCGACGAGCAGTACGTC.